The clone carrying this T cell receptor beta chain occurred a few times. What it recognizes is unknown. V was clipped by 5 bases and J by 6 bases, with 10 bases between them. The CDR3 spans 12 residues. Library preparation (for TCRbeta) was performed with unique molecular identifiers. TCRdb independently ran MiXCR on the PCR reads; one entry per CDR3 protein. The table has 700,000 to 950,000 distinct CDR3 sequences, 16% seen once. This specimen comes from a study of T-cell reconstitution after alpha-beta-depleted transplantation in children. Study-wide results and limits: Several hundred expanded graft clones reportedly supplied alpha-beta T cells about two months after transplant.

This clonotype was sampled from a male patient aged 5 to 17 who had a stem cell transplant for acute lymphoblastic leukemia, so the T cells may come from the graft donor. V usage is TRBV12-3 or TRBV12-4 and J usage is TRBJ2-5; D is tentatively TRBD1 or TRBD2 (5 bases each). The sample consisted of PBMCs, mostly from graft donor cells, taken 360 days after TCRalphabeta/CD19-depleted stem cell transplant. The CDR3 DNA reads TGTGCCAGCAGTCGCAGGGAGAAGACCCAGTACTTC. Residues: CASSRREKTQYF.